A single sample gave rise to the 15 T cell receptor beta chains below, sequenced in a study of T cell repertoires in cytomegalovirus infection. These receptors' targets are unknown. TCRdb itself ran the reads through MiXCR, one entry per CDR3 protein. This repertoire shows some 700,000 distinct CDR3 sequences, roughly a third found once; its top ten account for 18%. The material was cultured PBMCs, obtained from culture after CMV antigen stimulation. All receptors derive from a human donor in good health (CMV status not recorded). Some clones in this sample may be carry-over from other donors' samples.

This clonotype was observed a single time. This rearrangement joins TRBV7-3 to TRBJ1-3, with D possibly TRBD1 on 6 matching bases. CDR1 SGHTA and CDR2 FQGTGA come from the germline V gene. V was cut by 5 bases and J by 3 bases, with 14 bases left in between. This CDR3 comprises 15 residues. CDR3 DNA: TGTGCCAGCAGCATACTGACAGGATTTGGAAACACCATATATTTT. Its protein product is CASSILTGFGNTIYF.

The chain is built from TRBV6-1 and TRBJ1-5, with D unclear. The CDR3 contains 16 residues. The germline V gene encodes CDR1 MNHNS and CDR2 SASEGT. V was cut by 0 bases and J by 9 bases, with 18 bases left in between. The CDR3 reads CASSEAFRFPNMPQHF. In nucleotides, the CDR3 is TGTGCCAGCAGTGAAGCGTTCCGATTCCCAAATATGCCCCAGCATTTT.

Many counts were recorded for this clonotype. The chain links TRBV6-5 to TRBJ1-4; D is perhaps TRBD1 (5 bases). Germline V gene sequence: CDR1 MNHEY, CDR2 SVGAGI. V lost 4 bases and J lost 4, with 7 bases in between. CDR3 length: 13 residues. The CDR3 loop is CASSSTVNEKLFF. In DNA, the CDR3 is TGTGCCAGCAGTTCGACAGTTAATGAAAAACTGTTTTTT.

This clonotype was counted many times. The V gene is TRBV7-8, the J gene TRBJ1-4; D remains unclear. CDR3 length: 15 amino acids. Deletions cut 3 bases from V and 2 bases from J, with 10 bases between. Germline values: CDR1 SGHVS, CDR2 FQNEAQ. The CDR3 loop reads CASSFLGVTNEKLFF. CDR3 DNA sequence: TGTGCCAGCAGCTTTCTGGGTGTCACTAATGAAAAACTGTTTTTT.

The count of this clonotype is one. V and J are TRBV10-3 and TRBJ1-1, with D possibly TRBD1 on 5 matching bases. The ends were cut back, 4 bases at V and 5 bases at J, with 17 bases in the middle. CDR3 length equals 15 residues. CDR1 is ENHRY, CDR2 SYGVKD, per germline. Written as DNA, the CDR3 is TGTGCCATCAGTGGCCAGGGTTTGGGTTCAACTGAAGCTTTCTTT. Its protein is CAISGQGLGSTEAFF.

The chain carries TRBV20-1 and TRBJ2-5; 13 nucleotides agree with TRBD2. V lost 5 bases, J lost 5 bases, and 8 bases stayed unmatched. Germline V gene data show CDR1 as DFQATT and CDR2 as SNEGSKA (reference sequence). The CDR3 is 15 amino acids. CDR3 coding DNA: TGCAGTGCTCCCCGGACTAGCGGGAGTTGGGAGACCCAGTACTTC. Translated: CSAPRTSGSWETQYF.

Here the CDR3 reads CASSPLGQGIGDTEAFF. The CDR3 nucleotides read TGTGCCAGCAGCCCACTTGGACAGGGCATTGGAGACACTGAAGCTTTCTTT. J is TRBJ1-1 and V is TRBV6-5; 8 bases map to TRBD1. Germline-derived CDR1 and CDR2 are MNHEY and SVGAGI. With 6 bases clipped from V and 3 bases from J, the junction kept 15 bases outside the gene matches. This CDR3 region has 17 residues.

The chain employs TRBV20-1 and TRBJ2-1; 10 nucleotides align to TRBD1. Germline V gene sequence: CDR1 DFQATT, CDR2 SNEGSKA (reference sequence). Trimming removed 3 bases from V and 8 bases from J; junction bases left unmatched: 4. The CDR3 extends over 13 amino acids. Written as DNA, the CDR3 is TGCAGTGCTAGCGAGGACAGGGGGGATGAGCAGTTCTTC. This gives the protein CSASEDRGDEQFF.

V is TRBV7-2 and J is TRBJ2-2, with D tentatively TRBD2 (5 bases). V lost 2 bases and J lost 5, with 12 bases in between. Germline CDR1 reads SGHTA; CDR2 reads FQGNSA. The length of the CDR3 is 15 residues. The chain's CDR3 is CASSLWPTRTGELFF. The CDR3 DNA follows: TGTGCCAGCAGCTTATGGCCCACTAGGACCGGGGAGCTGTTTTTT.

DNA of the CDR3: TGCAGTGCTGGTCCCACCACAGATACGCAGTATTTT. Translation: CSAGPTTDTQYF. This chain uses TRBV20-1 with TRBJ2-3; unclear D gene. V was cut by 5 bases and J by 2 bases, with 8 bases left in between. The germline gives CDR1 DFQATT, CDR2 SNEGSKA (reference sequence). The CDR3 covers 12 residues.

CDR3: CASSPIRVRTGELFF. In DNA, the CDR3 is TGCGCCAGCAGCCCAATAAGGGTTCGAACCGGGGAGCTGTTTTTT. V usage is TRBV4-1 and J usage is TRBJ2-2, with D uncertain. From germline, CDR1 is MGHRA and CDR2 YSYEKL. V lost 4 bases and J lost 5, with 14 bases in between. This CDR3 is 15 amino acids long.

This clonotype showed up just a few times. The rearrangement links TRBV5-6 to TRBJ1-1; no clear D. The length of the CDR3 is 17 residues. Germline V gives CDR1 SGHDT, CDR2 YYEEEE. Deletions cut 0 bases from V and 1 base from J, with 16 bases between. This CDR3 reads CASSLGLEREGNTEAFF. CDR3 nucleotides: TGTGCCAGCAGCTTGGGCTTGGAAAGAGAAGGGAACACTGAAGCTTTCTTT. Using reference TRBV5-6 and TRBJ1-1 for the parts outside the CDR3, the full variable domain is DAGVTQSPTHLIKTRGQQVTLRCSPKSGHDTVSWYQQALGQGPQFIFQYYEEEERQRGNFPDRFSGHQFPNYSSELNVNALLLGDSALYLCASSLGLEREGNTEAFFGQGTRLTVV.

In this sample, this clonotype turned up a few times. The chain uses TRBV19 and TRBJ1-5; D is perhaps TRBD1 (6 bases). There are 15 residues in the CDR3. V dropped 8 bases and J dropped 6 bases, with 20 bases sitting between them. CDR1 and CDR2 from the germline V gene are LNHDA and SQIVND (reference sequence). The CDR3 spells CASHRTGGLGQPQHF. The CDR3 DNA reads as TGTGCCAGTCATAGGACGGGGGGCCTTGGTCAGCCCCAGCATTTT.

This clonotype occurred a few times. This sequence joins TRBV20-1 and TRBJ1-5; 9 nucleotides match TRBD1. The CDR3 is made up of 13 amino acids. Trimming removed 6 bases from V and 6 bases from J; junction bases left unmatched: 6. From germline, CDR1 is DFQATT and CDR2 SNEGSKA (reference sequence). The CDR3 DNA reads as TGCAGTGCGCGGGGACAGGGTCCTCAGCCCCAGCATTTT. Protein product: CSARGQGPQPQHF.

The rearrangement links TRBV10-3 to TRBJ2-2; D gene unclear. This CDR3 has 12 residues. Per germline, CDR1 ENHRY and CDR2 SYGVKD. Trimming removed 0 bases at V and 7 bases at J, with 3 bases between. The CDR3 is CAISESDGELFF. The CDR3 DNA reads TGTGCCATCAGTGAGTCTGACGGGGAGCTGTTTTTT.